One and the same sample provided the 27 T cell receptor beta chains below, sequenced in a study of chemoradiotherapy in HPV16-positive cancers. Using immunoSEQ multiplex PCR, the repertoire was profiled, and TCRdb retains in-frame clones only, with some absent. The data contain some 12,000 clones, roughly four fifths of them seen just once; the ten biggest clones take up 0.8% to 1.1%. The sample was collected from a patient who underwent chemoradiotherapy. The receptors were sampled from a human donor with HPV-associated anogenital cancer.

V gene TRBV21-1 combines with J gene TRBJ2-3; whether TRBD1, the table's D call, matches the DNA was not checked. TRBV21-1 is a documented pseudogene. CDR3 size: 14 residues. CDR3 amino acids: CASSPRAPTDTQYF. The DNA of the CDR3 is TGTGCCAGCAGTCCCAGGGCGCCCACAGATACGCAGTATTTT.

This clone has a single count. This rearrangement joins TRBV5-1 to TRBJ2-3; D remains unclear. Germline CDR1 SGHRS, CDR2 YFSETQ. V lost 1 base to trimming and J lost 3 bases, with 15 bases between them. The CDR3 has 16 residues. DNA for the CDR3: TGCGCCAGCAGCTTGCTGGTCTCTGGTGGGACAGATACGCAGTATTTT. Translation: CASSLLVSGGTDTQYF.

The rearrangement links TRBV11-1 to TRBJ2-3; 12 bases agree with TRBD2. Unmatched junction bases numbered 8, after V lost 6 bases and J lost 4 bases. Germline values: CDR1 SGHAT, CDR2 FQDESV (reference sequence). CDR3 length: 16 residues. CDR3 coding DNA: TGTGCCAGCAGTCAAAGGACTAGCGGGGTCGCAGATACGCAGTATTTT. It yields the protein CASSQRTSGVADTQYF.

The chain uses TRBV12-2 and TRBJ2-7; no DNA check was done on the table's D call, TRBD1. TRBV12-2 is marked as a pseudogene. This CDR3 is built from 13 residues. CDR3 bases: TGTGCAAGTCGCTTAGCTGACAGTTACGAGCAGTACTTC. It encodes CASRLADSYEQYF.

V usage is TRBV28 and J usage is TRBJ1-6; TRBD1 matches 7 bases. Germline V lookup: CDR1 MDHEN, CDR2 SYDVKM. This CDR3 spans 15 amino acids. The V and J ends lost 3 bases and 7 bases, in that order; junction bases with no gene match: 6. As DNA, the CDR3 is TGTGCCAGCAGTTTCACCAGCAGGGGGAATTCACCCCTCCACTTT. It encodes CASSFTSRGNSPLHF.

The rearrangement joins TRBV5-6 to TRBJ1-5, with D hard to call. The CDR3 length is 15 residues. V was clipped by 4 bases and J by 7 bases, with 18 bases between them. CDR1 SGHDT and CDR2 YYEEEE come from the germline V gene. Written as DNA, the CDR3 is TGTGCCAGCAGCGATGGACCGATCGGCGGGCAGCCCCAGCATTTT. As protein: CASSDGPIGGQPQHF.

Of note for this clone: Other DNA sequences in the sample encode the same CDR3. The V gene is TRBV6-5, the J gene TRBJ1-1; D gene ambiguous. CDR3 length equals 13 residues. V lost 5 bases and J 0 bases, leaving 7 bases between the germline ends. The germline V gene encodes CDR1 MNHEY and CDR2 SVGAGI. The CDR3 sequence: CASSPGVNTEAFF. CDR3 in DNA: TGTGCCAGCAGTCCCGGAGTGAACACTGAAGCTTTCTTT.

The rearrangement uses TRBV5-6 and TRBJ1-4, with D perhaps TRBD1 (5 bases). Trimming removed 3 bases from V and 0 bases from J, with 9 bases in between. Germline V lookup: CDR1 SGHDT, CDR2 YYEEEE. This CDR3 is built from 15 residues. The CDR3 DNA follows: TGTGCCAGCAGCTCCGCGGGGGCAACTAATGAAAAACTGTTTTTT. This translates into CASSSAGATNEKLFF.

CDR3 amino acids: CASSPSNRGAFF. The DNA of the CDR3 is TGTGCCAGCAGTCCAAGCAACAGGGGAGCTTTCTTT. The rearrangement joins TRBV28 to TRBJ1-1; TRBD1 matches 7 bases. V gave up 5 bases and J gave up 10 bases; unmatched junction bases: 7. From germline, CDR1 is MDHEN and CDR2 SYDVKM. The CDR3 totals 12 residues.

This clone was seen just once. For the CDR3, the DNA is TGTGCCAGCAGCTTGAGCACTTCCTATAATTCACCCCTCCACTTT. Translation gives CASSLSTSYNSPLHF. This chain connects TRBV11-2 to TRBJ1-6; no clear D. V dropped 3 bases and J dropped 1 base, with 7 bases sitting between them. The CDR3 is made up of 15 amino acids. Germline lookup yields CDR1 SGHAT and CDR2 FQNNGV. Using reference TRBV11-2 and TRBJ1-6 for the parts outside the CDR3, the full variable domain is EAGVAQSPRYKIIEKRQSVAFWCNPISGHATLYWYQQILGQGPKLLIQFQNNGVVDDSQLPKDRFSAERLKGVDSTLKIQPAKLEDSAVYLCASSLSTSYNSPLHFGNGTRLTVT.

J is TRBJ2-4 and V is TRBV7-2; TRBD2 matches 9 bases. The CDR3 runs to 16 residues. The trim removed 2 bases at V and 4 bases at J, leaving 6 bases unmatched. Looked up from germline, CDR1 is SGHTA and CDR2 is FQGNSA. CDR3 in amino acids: CASSLSPSGDKNIQYF. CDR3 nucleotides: TGTGCCAGCAGCTTATCCCCTAGCGGGGATAAAAACATTCAGTACTTC.

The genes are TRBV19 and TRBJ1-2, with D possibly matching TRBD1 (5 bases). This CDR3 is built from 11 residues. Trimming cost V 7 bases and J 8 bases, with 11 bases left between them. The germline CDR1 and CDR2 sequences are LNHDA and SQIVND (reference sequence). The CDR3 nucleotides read TGTGCCAGTATGAGGGGCGAGGGCTACACCTTC. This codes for CASMRGEGYTF. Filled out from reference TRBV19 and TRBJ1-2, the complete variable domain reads DGGITQSPKYLFRKEGQNVTLSCEQNLNHDAMYWYRQDPGQGLRLIYYSQIVNDFQKGDIAEGYSVSREKKESFPLTVTSAQKNPTAFYLCASMRGEGYTFGSGTRLTVV.

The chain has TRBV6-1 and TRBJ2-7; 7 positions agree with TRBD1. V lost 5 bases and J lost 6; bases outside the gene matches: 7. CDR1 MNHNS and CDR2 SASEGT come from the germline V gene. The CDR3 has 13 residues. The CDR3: CASSPTGWREQYF. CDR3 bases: TGTGCCAGCAGTCCGACAGGGTGGCGCGAGCAGTACTTC.

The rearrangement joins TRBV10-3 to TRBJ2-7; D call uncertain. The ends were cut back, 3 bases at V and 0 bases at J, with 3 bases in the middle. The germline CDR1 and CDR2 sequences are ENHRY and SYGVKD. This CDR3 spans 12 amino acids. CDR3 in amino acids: CAISDISYEQYF. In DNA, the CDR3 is TGTGCCATCAGTGACATCTCCTACGAGCAGTACTTC.

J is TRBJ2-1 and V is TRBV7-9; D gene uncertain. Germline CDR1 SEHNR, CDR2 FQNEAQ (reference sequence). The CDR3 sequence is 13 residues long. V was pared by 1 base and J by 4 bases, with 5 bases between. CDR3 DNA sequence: TGTGCCAGCAGCTTAGGCCAGTACAATGAGCAGTTCTTC. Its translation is CASSLGQYNEQFF.

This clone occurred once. Written as DNA, the CDR3 is TGTGCCTGGAGTGTACGATACAATATTTTCACAGATACGCAGTATTTT. It specifies CAWSVRYNIFTDTQYF. The chain recombines TRBV30 with TRBJ2-3, with unresolved D. The CDR3 runs to 16 residues. Per the germline V gene, CDR1 is GTSNPN and CDR2 is SVGIG (reference sequence). Trimming removed 0 bases from V and 2 bases from J, with 15 bases in between.

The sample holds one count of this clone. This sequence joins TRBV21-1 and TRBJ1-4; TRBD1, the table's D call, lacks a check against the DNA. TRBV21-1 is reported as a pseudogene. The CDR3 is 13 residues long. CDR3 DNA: TGTGCCAGCAGCAAAGCCCAGGGGGGAAAACTGTTTTTT. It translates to CASSKAQGGKLFF.

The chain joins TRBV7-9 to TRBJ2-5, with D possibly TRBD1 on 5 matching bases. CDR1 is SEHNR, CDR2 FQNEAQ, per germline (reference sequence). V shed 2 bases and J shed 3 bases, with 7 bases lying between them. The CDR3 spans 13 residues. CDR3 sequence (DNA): TGTGCCAGCAGCTTATTAGGGGAAGAGACCCAGTACTTC. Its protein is CASSLLGEETQYF.

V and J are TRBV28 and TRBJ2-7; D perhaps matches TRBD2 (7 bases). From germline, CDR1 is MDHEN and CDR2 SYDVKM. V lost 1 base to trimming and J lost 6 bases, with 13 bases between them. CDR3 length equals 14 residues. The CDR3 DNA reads TGTGCCAGCAGTTTATTTGGGGGGGCGTTCGAGCAGTACTTC. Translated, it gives CASSLFGGAFEQYF. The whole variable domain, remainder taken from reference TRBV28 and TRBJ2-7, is DVKVTQSSRYLVKRTGEKVFLECVQDMDHENMFWYRQDPGLGLRLIYFSYDVKMKEKGDIPEGYSVSREKKERFSLILESASTNQTSMYLCASSLFGGAFEQYFGPGTRLTVT.

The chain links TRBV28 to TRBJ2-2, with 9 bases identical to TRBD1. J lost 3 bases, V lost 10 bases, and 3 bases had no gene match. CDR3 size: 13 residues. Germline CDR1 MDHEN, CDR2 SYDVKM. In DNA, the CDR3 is TGTGCCACCTGGGACAGGGACACCGGGGAGCTGTTTTTT. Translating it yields CATWDRDTGELFF.

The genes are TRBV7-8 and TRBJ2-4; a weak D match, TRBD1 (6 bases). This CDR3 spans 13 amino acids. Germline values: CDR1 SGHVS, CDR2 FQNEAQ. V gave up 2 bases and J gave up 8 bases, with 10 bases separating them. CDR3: CASSLRTVDIQYF. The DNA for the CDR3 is TGTGCCAGCAGCTTACGGACAGTGGACATTCAGTACTTC. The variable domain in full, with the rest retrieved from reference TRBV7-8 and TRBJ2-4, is GAGVSQSPRYKVAKRGQDVALRCDPISGHVSLFWYQQALGQGPEFLTYFQNEAQLDKSGLPSDRFFAERPEGSVSTLKIQRTQQEDSAVYLCASSLRTVDIQYFGAGTRLSVL.

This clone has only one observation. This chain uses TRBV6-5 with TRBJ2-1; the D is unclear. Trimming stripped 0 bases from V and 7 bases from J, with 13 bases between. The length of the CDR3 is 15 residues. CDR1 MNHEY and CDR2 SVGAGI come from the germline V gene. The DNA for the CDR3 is TGTGCCAGCAGTTACTCGAGTCCTTCGGTGAATGAGCAGTTCTTC. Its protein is CASSYSSPSVNEQFF.

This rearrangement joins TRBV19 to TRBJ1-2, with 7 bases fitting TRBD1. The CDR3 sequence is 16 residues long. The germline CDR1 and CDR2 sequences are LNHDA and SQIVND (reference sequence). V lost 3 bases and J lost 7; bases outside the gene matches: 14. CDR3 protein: CASSINPPGQTFGYTF. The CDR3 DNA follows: TGTGCCAGTAGTATCAACCCCCCGGGACAGACATTTGGCTACACCTTC.

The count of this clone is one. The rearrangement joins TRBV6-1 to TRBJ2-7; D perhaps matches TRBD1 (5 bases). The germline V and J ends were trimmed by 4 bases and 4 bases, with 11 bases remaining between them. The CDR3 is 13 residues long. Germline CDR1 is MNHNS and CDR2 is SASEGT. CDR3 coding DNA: TGTGCCAGCAGTGCTGACCAGGGATACGAGCAGTACTTC. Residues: CASSADQGYEQYF.

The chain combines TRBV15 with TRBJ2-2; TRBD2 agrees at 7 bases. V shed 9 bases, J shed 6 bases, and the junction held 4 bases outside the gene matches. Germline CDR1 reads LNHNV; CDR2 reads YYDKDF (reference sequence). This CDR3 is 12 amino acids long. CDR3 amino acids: CATRGFSGELFF. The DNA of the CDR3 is TGTGCCACGCGGGGGTTCTCCGGGGAGCTGTTTTTT.

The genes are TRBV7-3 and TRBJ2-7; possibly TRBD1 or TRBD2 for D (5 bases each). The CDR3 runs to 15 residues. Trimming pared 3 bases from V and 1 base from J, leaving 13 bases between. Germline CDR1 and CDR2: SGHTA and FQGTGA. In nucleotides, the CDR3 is TGTGCCAGCAGCTTGGGGGTGGGGCCTTCCTACGAGCAGTACTTC. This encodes CASSLGVGPSYEQYF.

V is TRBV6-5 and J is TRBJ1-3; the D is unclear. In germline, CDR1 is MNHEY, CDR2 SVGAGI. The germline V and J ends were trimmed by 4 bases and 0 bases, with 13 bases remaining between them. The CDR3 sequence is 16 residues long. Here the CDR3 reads CASSSRSLYSGNTIYF. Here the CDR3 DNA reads TGTGCCAGCAGTTCCAGGTCGCTTTACTCTGGAAACACCATATATTTT.